What follows is one TCR beta chain and its context. This specimen belongs to a study of blood T cell repertoires in COVID-19. The wider study: Both acute and convalescent COVID-19 samples were obtained from the United States, Italy and Spain.

Clones were sequenced by immunoSEQ multiplex PCR, and TCRdb holds only the in-frame ones, with some missing. The sample holds hundreds of thousands of clones, around 89% seen once. Trimming pared 0 bases from V and 10 bases from J, leaving 12 bases between. Germline V CDR1 and CDR2: MGHRA, YSYEKL. The CDR3 spans 13 residues. This sequence was found in a woman under 30 who had recovered from COVID-19. V is TRBV4-1 and J is TRBJ1-1; unclear D gene. Specimen: PBMCs or T cells enriched from blood (not recorded which). CDR3 protein: CASSQEYAVVAFF. Written as DNA, the CDR3 is TGCGCCAGCAGCCAAGAATACGCAGTTGTAGCTTTCTTT.